Following are 31 T cell receptor beta chains from one sample sequenced in a study of cytomegalovirus exposure and HLA in healthy donors. PCR employed 60 Vbeta and 13 Jbeta primers. TCRdb's table, derived via immunoSEQ multiplex PCR, lists solely in-frame clones and lacks some. The data show 120,000 to 150,000 clones, about four fifths seen once. Material for sequencing was PBMCs. The receptors here all came from a man younger than 45 in good health and CMV-seronegative.

The chain couples TRBV4-2 to TRBJ2-7; 13 bases match TRBD2. The germline CDR1 and CDR2 sequences are LGHNA and YNFKEQ. The CDR3 runs 16 residues. Unmatched junction bases numbered 9, after V lost 1 base and J lost 9 bases. The CDR3 protein is CASSQGLGTSGTAQYF. For the CDR3, the DNA is TGTGCCAGCAGCCAAGGTCTCGGGACTAGCGGGACCGCGCAGTACTTC.

The chain combines TRBV6-1 with TRBJ1-2, with a possible D match to TRBD1 (5 bases). CDR3 length: 13 amino acids. V lost 8 bases and J 0 bases, leaving 10 bases between the germline ends. CDR1 MNHNS and CDR2 SASEGT come from the germline V gene. CDR3 DNA sequence: TGTGCCAGCTCTCCAGGGACTAACTATGGCTACACCTTC. Protein sequence: CASSPGTNYGYTF.

The chain combines TRBV13 with TRBJ1-1; 7 nucleotides agree with TRBD1. V was clipped by 6 bases and J by 4 bases; unmatched bases: 14. Germline loops: CDR1 PRHDT, CDR2 FYEKMQ (reference sequence). This CDR3 spans 16 amino acids. Here the CDR3 DNA reads TGTGCCAGCAGGTCTTTGGGTGTGGCAGGGGGCACTGAAGCTTTCTTT. It encodes CASRSLGVAGGTEAFF.

CDR3 in amino acids: CAISEDAGGELFF. The CDR3 DNA is TGTGCCATCAGTGAAGATGCGGGCGGGGAGCTGTTTTTT. This chain joins TRBV10-3 and TRBJ2-2; TRBD2 is a possible D gene (5 bases). The CDR3 consists of 13 residues. Germline V gene lookup returns CDR1 ENHRY and CDR2 SYGVKD. Trimming cost V 3 bases and J 7 bases, with 9 bases left between them.

This clone occurred a few times. The gene calls are TRBV7-2 and TRBJ1-5; 9 nucleotides match TRBD1. Germline lookup yields CDR1 SGHTA and CDR2 FQGNSA. This CDR3 is 15 amino acids long. V trimming: 1 base; J trimming: 6 bases; junction bases outside the gene matches: 4. This chain's CDR3 is CASSLVTTGGQPQHF. As DNA, the CDR3 is TGTGCCAGCAGCTTAGTAACGACAGGGGGTCAGCCCCAGCATTTT.

J is TRBJ1-1 and V is TRBV5-4, with a tentative D call TRBD1 (5 bases). Between the trimmed V and J ends, which lost 0 bases and 1 base, there was a span of 10 bases. The CDR3 sequence is 15 residues long. Germline CDR1 reads SGHNT; CDR2 reads YYREEE (reference sequence). The CDR3: CASSLVGLGNTEAFF. In DNA form, the CDR3 reads TGTGCCAGCAGCTTGGTGGGGCTTGGGAACACTGAAGCTTTCTTT.

The chain links TRBV2 to TRBJ1-1, with D uncertain. Germline CDR1 is SNHLY and CDR2 is FYNNEI. Trimming left V 4 bases short and J 4 bases short, with 13 bases between. The CDR3 spans 14 residues. The CDR3 loop reads CASSGDEPITEAFF. The CDR3 DNA follows: TGTGCCAGCAGTGGAGATGAACCTATCACTGAAGCTTTCTTT.

V gene TRBV28 combines with J gene TRBJ1-2; TRBD1 might be the D (5 bases). V lost 6 bases to trimming and J lost 8 bases, with 7 bases between them. Germline CDR1 is MDHEN and CDR2 is SYDVKM. This CDR3 contains 10 residues. CDR3 residues: CASRGEGYTF. The CDR3 DNA is TGTGCCAGCAGAGGGGAAGGCTACACCTTC.

The V gene is TRBV28, the J gene TRBJ1-6; TRBD1 is a possible D gene (5 bases). V was pared by 5 bases and J by 9 bases, with 20 bases between. The CDR3 is 16 residues long. Germline-derived CDR1 and CDR2 are MDHEN and SYDVKM. This chain's CDR3 is CASSIQGRKTGSPLHF. As DNA, the CDR3 is TGTGCCAGCAGTATCCAGGGCCGAAAAACTGGTTCACCCCTCCACTTT.

This chain joins TRBV18 and TRBJ1-5, with 9 bases matching TRBD1. This CDR3 spans 14 amino acids. In germline, CDR1 is KGHSH, CDR2 LQKENI. The V and J ends lost 5 bases and 6 bases, in that order; junction bases with no gene match: 5. The CDR3 DNA is TGTGCCAGCTCATCTACAGGGGGCGGTCAGCCCCAGCATTTT. It yields the protein CASSSTGGGQPQHF.

The J gene is TRBJ2-6, the V gene TRBV10-3, with 8 bases lining up with TRBD2. The germline V gene has CDR1 ENHRY and CDR2 SYGVKD. V lost 10 bases to trimming and J lost 3 bases; unmatched junction nucleotides: 14. The CDR3 length is 17 residues. The CDR3 DNA is TGTGCCACCGGGAGGGACTACAAAGGGAGTGGGGCCAACGTCCTGACTTTC. Translation: CATGRDYKGSGANVLTF.

By share, this clone counts as medium-sized (0.01 to 0.1%). CDR3 in DNA: TGTGCCAGCAGTCAGCGACAGGGTCGTGAAAAACTGTTTTTT. Encoded protein: CASSQRQGREKLFF. The chain couples TRBV6-5 to TRBJ1-4; 7 nucleotides align to TRBD1. CDR1 and CDR2 (germline): MNHEY, SVGAGI. This CDR3 has 14 amino acids. V dropped 5 bases and J dropped 7; count of bases not matched to a gene: 7.

The chain uses TRBV19 and TRBJ2-1; D call uncertain. This CDR3 contains 12 residues. Germline V gene sequence: CDR1 LNHDA, CDR2 SQIVND (reference sequence). V lost 6 bases, J lost 7 bases, and 10 bases lay in between. The CDR3 nucleotides read TGTGCCAGTAGCACGGGTTGGAATGAGCAGTTCTTC. The encoded protein is CASSTGWNEQFF.

The chain joins TRBV5-1 to TRBJ2-5, with 9 bases fitting TRBD1. Germline CDR1 reads SGHRS; CDR2 reads YFSETQ. The CDR3 is 16 amino acids. With V trimmed by 4 bases and J by 5 bases, 12 bases remained unmatched. CDR3 in DNA: TGCGCCAGCAGCCTGGGACAGGGATTCGTAGGGGAGACCCAGTACTTC. Translation gives CASSLGQGFVGETQYF.

The rearrangement uses TRBV2 and TRBJ2-7; the match to TRBD2 covers 11 bases. The CDR3 totals 15 residues. V was clipped by 6 bases and J by 2 bases; unmatched bases: 6. In germline, CDR1 is SNHLY, CDR2 FYNNEI. The CDR3 protein is CASRLAGETTYEQYF. The DNA of the CDR3 is TGTGCCAGCAGACTAGCGGGAGAGACAACCTACGAGCAGTACTTC.

This clone appeared a single time. V gene TRBV5-6 combines with J gene TRBJ2-1; 8 nucleotides line up with TRBD1. The junction had 12 bases not matched to a gene; V was cut back by 4 bases and J by 9 bases. The V gene's germline CDR1 is SGHDT and CDR2 YYEEEE. The CDR3 is 15 amino acids. CDR3 sequence reads: CASSPAGQGFGEQFF. The CDR3 DNA is TGTGCCAGCAGCCCCGCCGGACAGGGTTTTGGTGAGCAGTTCTTC.

This sequence joins TRBV5-1 and TRBJ2-2; 10 bases map to TRBD1. The CDR3 length is 17 residues. Losses at the gene ends were 2 bases for V and 4 bases for J; bases not matched to a gene: 8. From germline, CDR1 is SGHRS and CDR2 YFSETQ. The CDR3 loop is CASSFYDRGLRTGELFF. The CDR3 region has the DNA TGCGCCAGCAGCTTTTATGACAGGGGGCTTCGCACCGGGGAGCTGTTTTTT.

The V and J genes are TRBV5-6 and TRBJ2-7, with 8 bases identical to TRBD1. This CDR3 is 14 amino acids long. Germline-derived CDR1 and CDR2 are SGHDT and YYEEEE. V gave up 4 bases and J gave up 1 base; unmatched junction bases: 4. CDR3 sequence: CASSPGTGSYEQYF. The CDR3 nucleotides read TGTGCCAGCAGCCCAGGGACAGGATCCTACGAGCAGTACTTC.

The chain combines TRBV7-2 with TRBJ1-5; TRBD1 might be the D (5 bases). Trimming shortened V by 3 bases and J by 3 bases, and 6 bases separated the two germline ends. Germline V lookup: CDR1 SGHTA, CDR2 FQGNSA. There are 13 residues in the CDR3. Here the CDR3 reads CASSLDTNQPQHF. The CDR3 DNA is TGTGCCAGCAGCTTGGACACCAATCAGCCCCAGCATTTT.

In its sample, this clone was seen once. The chain links TRBV10-2 to TRBJ1-1; TRBD1 might be the D (5 bases). The CDR3 spans 11 residues. With 11 bases removed from V and 5 bases from J, the gap between germline ends came to 12 bases. Per the germline V gene, CDR1 is WSHSY and CDR2 is SAAADI. This chain's CDR3 is CALWGGTEAFF. DNA of the CDR3: TGCGCCCTCTGGGGGGGAACTGAAGCTTTCTTT.

This clone was detected a few times. This chain uses TRBV5-1 with TRBJ2-3; D is perhaps TRBD2 (5 bases). The CDR3 has 12 amino acids. Germline CDR1 and CDR2: SGHRS and YFSETQ. CDR3 nucleotides: TGCGCATCGGGGTCAGACGCAGATACGCAGTATTTT. Translated: CASGSDADTQYF.

The CDR3 nucleotides read TGTGCCTTTCCAATCAGGAGGGGTTCTCAGTTCTTC. Protein: CAFPIRRGSQFF. This chain connects TRBV30 to TRBJ2-1, with D perhaps TRBD2 (6 bases). Trimming took off 7 bases at V and 13 bases at J, with 20 bases between the two ends. There are 12 residues in the CDR3. Germline lookup yields CDR1 GTSNPN and CDR2 SVGIG (reference sequence).

The rearrangement links TRBV6-4 to TRBJ1-2; 12 bases fit TRBD1. The CDR3 is 14 residues long. Germline assignment: CDR1 MRHNA and CDR2 SNTAGT. V lost 4 bases to trimming and J lost 7 bases; unmatched junction nucleotides: 4. The CDR3: CASSAGQGARGYTF. The CDR3 nucleotides read TGTGCCAGCAGTGCGGGACAGGGGGCACGTGGCTACACCTTC.

This chain joins TRBV2 and TRBJ2-2; 9 bases map to TRBD1. J lost 7 bases, V lost 7 bases, and 10 bases had no gene match. In germline, CDR1 is SNHLY, CDR2 FYNNEI. The CDR3 has 15 residues. CDR3 DNA: TGTGCCAGCACCCCCAGACAGGGGGGGAACGGGGAGCTGTTTTTT. It encodes CASTPRQGGNGELFF. The whole variable domain, remainder taken from reference TRBV2 and TRBJ2-2, is EPEVTQTPSHQVTQMGQEVILRCVPISNHLYFYWYRQILGQKVEFLVSFYNNEISEKSEIFDDQFSVERPDGSNFTLKIRSTKLEDSAMYFCASTPRQGGNGELFFGEGSRLTVL.

V gene TRBV2 combines with J gene TRBJ2-1, with 8 nucleotides matching TRBD2. Germline V gene sequence: CDR1 SNHLY, CDR2 FYNNEI. The CDR3 consists of 14 residues. V shed 10 bases and J 0 bases; nucleotides not matched to a gene: 5. The CDR3 DNA follows: TGTGCCACAGGACTAGCCTCCTCCTACAATGAGCAGTTCTTC. This translates into CATGLASSYNEQFF.

The chain recombines TRBV2 with TRBJ2-7; D not certain. CDR3 length: 13 residues. Deletions cut 4 bases from V and 6 bases from J, with 13 bases between. Germline CDR1 and CDR2: SNHLY and FYNNEI. The CDR3 coding sequence is TGTGCCAGCAGTGTCTCGGGTAGTGGCGAGCAGTACTTC. Its protein is CASSVSGSGEQYF.

The rearrangement uses TRBV19 and TRBJ2-2; TRBD1 aligns across 10 bases. The ends lost 3 bases at V and 10 bases at J; junction bases unmatched: 8. CDR3 length equals 15 residues. Per the germline V gene, CDR1 is LNHDA and CDR2 is SQIVND (reference sequence). CDR3 sequence reads: CASSIGTGAFMELFF. The CDR3, as DNA: TGTGCCAGTAGTATCGGGACAGGGGCCTTCATGGAGCTGTTTTTT. The full variable domain, in which reference TRBV19 and TRBJ2-2 provide the parts outside the CDR3, is DGGITQSPKYLFRKEGQNVTLSCEQNLNHDAMYWYRQDPGQGLRLIYYSQIVNDFQKGDIAEGYSVSREKKESFPLTVTSAQKNPTAFYLCASSIGTGAFMELFFGEGSRLTVL.

The chain combines TRBV5-6 with TRBJ1-2, with 9 bases identical to TRBD1. Per the germline V gene, CDR1 is SGHDT and CDR2 is YYEEEE. The CDR3 is 14 amino acids. V lost 8 bases, J lost 7 bases, and 12 bases stayed unmatched. The DNA of the CDR3 is TGTGCCAGTAGAAAGCCGACAGGGGGGAGTGGCTACACCTTC. Its protein is CASRKPTGGSGYTF.

V gene TRBV19 combines with J gene TRBJ1-2; TRBD1 matches 9 bases. Germline CDR1 is LNHDA and CDR2 is SQIVND (reference sequence). V lost 5 bases to trimming and J lost 3 bases; unmatched junction nucleotides: 10. There are 16 residues in the CDR3. CDR3 DNA sequence: TGTGCCAGTAGTCCCCGGTGGGACAGGGCGGACTATGGCTACACCTTC. This encodes CASSPRWDRADYGYTF.

V usage is TRBV4-1 and J usage is TRBJ2-7; 11 bases agree with TRBD1. The CDR3 length is 15 residues. The ends lost 2 bases at V and 6 bases at J; junction bases unmatched: 6. CDR1 and CDR2 (germline): MGHRA, YSYEKL. In nucleotides, the CDR3 is TGCGCCAGCAGCCAAACCGGACAGGGGGCTCCCGAGCAGTACTTC. It yields the protein CASSQTGQGAPEQYF.

This clone occurred a few times. The J gene is TRBJ2-7, the V gene TRBV5-1; 10 bases are shared with TRBD1. V lost 0 bases and J lost 3; bases outside the gene matches: 6. The CDR3 length is 16 residues. Per the germline V gene, CDR1 is SGHRS and CDR2 is YFSETQ. The CDR3 spells CASSLGGTGAGYEQYF. The CDR3 bases are TGCGCCAGCAGCTTGGGGGGGACAGGGGCAGGCTACGAGCAGTACTTC. Supplemented by reference TRBV5-1 and TRBJ2-7, the full variable domain reads KAGVTQTPRYLIKTRGQQVTLSCSPISGHRSVSWYQQTPGQGLQFLFEYFSETQRNKGNFPGRFSGRQFSNSRSEMNVSTLELGDSALYLCASSLGGTGAGYEQYFGPGTRLTVT.